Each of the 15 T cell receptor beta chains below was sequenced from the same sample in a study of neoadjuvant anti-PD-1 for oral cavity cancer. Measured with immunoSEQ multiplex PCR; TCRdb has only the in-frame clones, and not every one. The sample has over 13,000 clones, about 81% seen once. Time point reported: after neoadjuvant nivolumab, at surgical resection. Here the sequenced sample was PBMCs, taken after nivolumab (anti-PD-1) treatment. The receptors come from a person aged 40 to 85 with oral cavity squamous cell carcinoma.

The CDR3 protein is CASQREVGYEQYF. CDR3 nucleotides: TGTGCCTCCCAGCGGGAGGTGGGCTACGAGCAGTACTTC. This sequence joins TRBV30 and TRBJ2-7; 9 nucleotides match TRBD2. CDR1 is GTSNPN, CDR2 SVGIG, per germline (reference sequence). J lost 3 bases, V lost 7 bases, and 7 bases had no gene match. The CDR3 consists of 13 residues.

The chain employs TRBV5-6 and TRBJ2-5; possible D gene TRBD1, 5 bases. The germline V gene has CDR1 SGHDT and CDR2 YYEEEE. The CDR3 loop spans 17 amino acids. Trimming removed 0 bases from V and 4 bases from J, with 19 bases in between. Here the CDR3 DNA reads TGTGCCAGCAGCTTGGCCCGTACAGGTTCGGGTCGAGAGACCCAGTACTTC. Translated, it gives CASSLARTGSGRETQYF.

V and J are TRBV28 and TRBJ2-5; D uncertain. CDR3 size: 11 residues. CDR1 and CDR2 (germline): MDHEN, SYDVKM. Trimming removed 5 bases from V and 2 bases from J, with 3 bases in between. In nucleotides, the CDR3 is TGTGCCAGCAGTCAACAAGAGACCCAGTACTTC. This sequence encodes CASSQQETQYF.

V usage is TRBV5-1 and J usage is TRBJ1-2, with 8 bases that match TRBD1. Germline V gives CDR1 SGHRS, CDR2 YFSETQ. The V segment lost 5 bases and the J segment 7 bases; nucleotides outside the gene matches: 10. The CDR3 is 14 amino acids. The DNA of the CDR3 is TGCGCCAGCAGGGGGATTGGACAGGGACGTGGCTACACCTTC. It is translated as CASRGIGQGRGYTF.

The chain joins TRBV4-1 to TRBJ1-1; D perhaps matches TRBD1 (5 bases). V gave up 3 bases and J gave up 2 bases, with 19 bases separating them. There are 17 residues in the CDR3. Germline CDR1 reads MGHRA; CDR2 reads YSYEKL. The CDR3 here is CASSHRRNWGGNTEAFF. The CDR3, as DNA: TGCGCCAGCAGCCATCGGCGAAACTGGGGGGGTAACACTGAAGCTTTCTTT.

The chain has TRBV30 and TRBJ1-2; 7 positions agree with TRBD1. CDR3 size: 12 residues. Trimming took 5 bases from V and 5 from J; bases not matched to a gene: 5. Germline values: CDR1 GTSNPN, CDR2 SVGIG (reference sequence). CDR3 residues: CAWRDRVYGYTF. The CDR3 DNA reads TGTGCCTGGCGGGACAGAGTATATGGCTACACCTTC.

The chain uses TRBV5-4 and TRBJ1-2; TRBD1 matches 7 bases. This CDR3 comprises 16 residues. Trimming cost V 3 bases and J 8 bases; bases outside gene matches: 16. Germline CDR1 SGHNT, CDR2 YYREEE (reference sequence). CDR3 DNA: TGTGCCAGCAGCTCCGCCGTCCCCCGACCGGGACAGGGCTACACCTTC. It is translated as CASSSAVPRPGQGYTF. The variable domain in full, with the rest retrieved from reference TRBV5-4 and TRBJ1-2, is ETGVTQSPTHLIKTRGQQVTLRCSSQSGHNTVSWYQQALGQGPQFIFQYYREEENGRGNFPPRFSGLQFPNYSSELNVNALELDDSALYLCASSSAVPRPGQGYTFGSGTRLTVV.

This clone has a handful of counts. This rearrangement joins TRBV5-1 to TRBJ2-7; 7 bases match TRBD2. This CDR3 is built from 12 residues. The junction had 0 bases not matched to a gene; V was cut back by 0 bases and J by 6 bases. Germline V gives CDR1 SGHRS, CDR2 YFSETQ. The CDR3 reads CASSLAGGEQYF. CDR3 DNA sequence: TGCGCCAGCAGCTTGGCGGGAGGCGAGCAGTACTTC. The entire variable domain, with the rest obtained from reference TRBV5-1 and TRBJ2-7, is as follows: KAGVTQTPRYLIKTRGQQVTLSCSPISGHRSVSWYQQTPGQGLQFLFEYFSETQRNKGNFPGRFSGRQFSNSRSEMNVSTLELGDSALYLCASSLAGGEQYFGPGTRLTVT.

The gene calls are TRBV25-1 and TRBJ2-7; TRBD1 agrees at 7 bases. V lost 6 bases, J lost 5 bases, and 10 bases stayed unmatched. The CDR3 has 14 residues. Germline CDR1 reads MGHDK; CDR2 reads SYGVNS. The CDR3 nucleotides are TGTGCCAGCAGCTTGACAGGGTGGGTCGACGAGCAGTACTTC. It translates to CASSLTGWVDEQYF.

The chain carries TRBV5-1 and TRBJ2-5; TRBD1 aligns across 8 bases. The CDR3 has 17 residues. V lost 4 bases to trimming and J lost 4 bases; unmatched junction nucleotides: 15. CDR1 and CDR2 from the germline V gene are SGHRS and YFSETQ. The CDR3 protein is CASSQTGTGLSRETQYF. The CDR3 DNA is TGCGCCAGCAGCCAAACCGGGACAGGCCTCTCGAGAGAGACCCAGTACTTC.

CDR3 in amino acids: CASSSLNSYEQYF. As DNA, the CDR3 is TGCGCCAGCAGCTCGTTAAACTCCTACGAGCAGTACTTC. The chain uses TRBV5-1 and TRBJ2-7; unclear D gene. Trimming removed 3 bases from V and 0 bases from J, with 7 bases in between. Germline CDR1 and CDR2: SGHRS and YFSETQ. The CDR3 extends over 13 amino acids.

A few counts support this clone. For the CDR3, the DNA is TGCGCCAGCAGCTTGGGTTTACAGGGGGCTAGGAATCAGCCCCAGCATTTT. Its protein product is CASSLGLQGARNQPQHF. J is TRBJ1-5 and V is TRBV4-1, with TRBD1 matching over 9 bases. The germline gives CDR1 MGHRA, CDR2 YSYEKL. This CDR3 is built from 17 residues. The V and J ends lost 5 bases and 4 bases, in that order; junction bases with no gene match: 12.

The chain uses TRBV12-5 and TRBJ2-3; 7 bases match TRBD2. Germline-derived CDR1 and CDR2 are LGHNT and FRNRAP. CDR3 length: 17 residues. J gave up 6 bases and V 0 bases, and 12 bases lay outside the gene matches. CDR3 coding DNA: TGTGCTAGTGGTTTGGTACTTTCTAGCGGCCACCCTGATACGCAGTATTTT. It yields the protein CASGLVLSSGHPDTQYF.

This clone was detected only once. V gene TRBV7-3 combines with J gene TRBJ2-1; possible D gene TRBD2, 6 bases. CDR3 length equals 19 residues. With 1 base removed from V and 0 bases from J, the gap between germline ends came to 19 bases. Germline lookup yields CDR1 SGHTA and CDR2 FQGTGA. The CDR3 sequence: CASSLKPVLAGLSYNEQFF. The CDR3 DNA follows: TGTGCCAGCAGCTTAAAGCCAGTTTTGGCGGGGCTCTCCTACAATGAGCAGTTCTTC.

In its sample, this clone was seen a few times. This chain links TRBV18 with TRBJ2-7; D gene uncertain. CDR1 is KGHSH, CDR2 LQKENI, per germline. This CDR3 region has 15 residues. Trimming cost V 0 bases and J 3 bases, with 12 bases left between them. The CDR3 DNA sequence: TGTGCCAGCTCACCACCCGGTCAACTCAACTACGAGCAGTACTTC. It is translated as CASSPPGQLNYEQYF.